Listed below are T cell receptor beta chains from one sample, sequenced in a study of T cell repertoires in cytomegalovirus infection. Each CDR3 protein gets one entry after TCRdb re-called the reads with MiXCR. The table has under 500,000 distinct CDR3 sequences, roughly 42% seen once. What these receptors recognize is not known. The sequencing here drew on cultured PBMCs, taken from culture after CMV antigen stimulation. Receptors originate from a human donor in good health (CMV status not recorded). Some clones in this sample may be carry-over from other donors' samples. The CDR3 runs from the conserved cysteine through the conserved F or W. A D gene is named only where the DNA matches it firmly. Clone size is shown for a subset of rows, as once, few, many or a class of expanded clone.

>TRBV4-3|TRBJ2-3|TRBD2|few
CASSQDLGLAGRSSTDTQYF
TGCGCCAGCAGCCAAGATCTTGGGCTAGCGGGACGCTCTAGCACAGATACGCAGTATTTT
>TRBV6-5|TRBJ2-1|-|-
CASSRGRPYNEQFF
TGTGCCAGCAGTCGGGGCCGCCCCTACAATGAGCAGTTCTTC
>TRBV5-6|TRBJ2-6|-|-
CASSSYAYSTGANVLTF
TGTGCCAGCAGCTCGTACGCCTACAGCACTGGGGCCAACGTCCTGACTTTC
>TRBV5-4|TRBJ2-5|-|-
CASSFGQRWETQYF
TGTGCCAGCAGCTTTGGGCAGCGTTGGGAGACCCAGTACTTC
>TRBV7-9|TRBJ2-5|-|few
CASSPTVMPETQYF
TGTGCCAGCAGCCCGACAGTGATGCCCGAGACCCAGTACTTC
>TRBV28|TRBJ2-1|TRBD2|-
CASSRGTISNEQFF
TGTGCCAGCAGCCGAGGGACTATTTCAAATGAGCAGTTCTTC
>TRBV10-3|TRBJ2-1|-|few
CAISGGPVYNGNEQFF
TGTGCCATCAGTGGAGGGCCGGTGTACAATGGCAATGAGCAGTTCTTC
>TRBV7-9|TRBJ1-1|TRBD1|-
CASSLVTGGENEAFF
TGTGCCAGCAGCTTAGTGACAGGGGGCGAGAATGAAGCTTTCTTT
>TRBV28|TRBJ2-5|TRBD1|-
CASSFSTGGLETQYF
TGTGCCAGCAGTTTTTCGACAGGGGGCCTTGAGACCCAGTACTTC
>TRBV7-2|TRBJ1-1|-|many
CASSLQGGSTEAFF
TGTGCCAGCAGCCTACAAGGGGGGAGCACTGAAGCTTTCTTT
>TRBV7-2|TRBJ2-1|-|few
CASSLNFSPAFEQFF
TGTGCCAGCAGCTTAAATTTCTCCCCCGCGTTCGAGCAGTTCTTC
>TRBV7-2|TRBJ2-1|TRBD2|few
CASSLISGGAGSFNEQFF
TGTGCCAGCAGCTTAATTAGCGGGGGGGCCGGATCCTTCAATGAGCAGTTCTTC
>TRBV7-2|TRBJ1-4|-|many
CASSPYREANEKLFF
TGTGCCAGCAGCCCATACAGGGAGGCTAATGAAAAACTGTTTTTT
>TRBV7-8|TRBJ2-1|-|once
CASSLALGGNEQFF
TGTGCCAGCAGCTTAGCACTCGGGGGTAATGAGCAGTTCTTC
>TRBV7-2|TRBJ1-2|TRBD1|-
CASSSLDRAYGYTF
TGTGCCAGCAGCTCCCTTGACAGGGCCTATGGCTACACCTTC
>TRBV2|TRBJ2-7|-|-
CASRRDGVSYEQYF
TGTGCCAGCAGAAGGGACGGTGTCTCCTACGAGCAGTACTTC
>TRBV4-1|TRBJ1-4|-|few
CASSQGGRWNEKLFF
TGCGCCAGCAGCCAAGGGGGGCGGTGGAATGAAAAACTGTTTTTT
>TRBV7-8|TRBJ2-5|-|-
CASSLRWGGVTGAWETQYF
TGTGCCAGCAGCTTAAGGTGGGGGGGCGTGACCGGCGCGTGGGAGACCCAGTACTTC
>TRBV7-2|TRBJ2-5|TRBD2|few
CASSFPGGGQETQYF
TGTGCCAGCAGCTTTCCGGGGGGGGGACAAGAGACCCAGTACTTC
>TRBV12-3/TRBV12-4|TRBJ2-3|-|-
CASSKELASLGTQYF
TGTGCCAGCAGTAAGGAGCTAGCGTCCCTGGGTACGCAGTATTTT
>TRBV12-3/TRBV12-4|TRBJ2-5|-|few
CASSHGTAIQETQYF
TGTGCCAGCAGCCACGGGACGGCTATACAAGAGACCCAGTACTTC
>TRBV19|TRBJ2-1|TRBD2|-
CASSVGGWDEQFF
TGTGCCAGTAGTGTGGGGGGGTGGGACGAGCAGTTCTTC
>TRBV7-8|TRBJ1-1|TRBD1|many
CASSLLTGADTEAFF
TGTGCCAGCAGCTTGCTAACAGGGGCGGACACTGAAGCTTTCTTT
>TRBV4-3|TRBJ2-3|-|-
CASSQSAAPRSDTQYF
TGCGCCAGCAGCCAGTCCGCTGCACCTCGTTCAGATACGCAGTATTTT
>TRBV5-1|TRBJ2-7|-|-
CASSLADRLGEQYF
TGCGCCAGCAGCTTGGCCGACAGACTGGGCGAGCAGTACTTC
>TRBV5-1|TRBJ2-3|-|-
CASSLVGGLWYF
TGCGCCAGCAGCTTGGTAGGCGGTTTATGGTATTTT
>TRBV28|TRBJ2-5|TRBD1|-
CASSDRGWGTQYF
TGTGCCAGCAGTGACAGGGGTTGGGGGACCCAGTACTTC
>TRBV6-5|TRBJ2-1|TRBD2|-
CASRGTRRSPYNEQFF
TGTGCCAGCAGGGGGACTAGAAGATCTCCCTACAATGAGCAGTTCTTC
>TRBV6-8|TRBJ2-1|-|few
CAISKDRSYNEQFF
TGTGCCATTTCAAAGGACCGCTCCTACAATGAGCAGTTCTTC
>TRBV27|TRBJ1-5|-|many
CASSLVRGNQPQHF
TGTGCCAGCAGTTTAGTTCGGGGAAATCAGCCCCAGCATTTT
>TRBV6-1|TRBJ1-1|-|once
CASRVDTNTEAFF
TGTGCCAGCAGGGTAGACACGAACACTGAAGCTTTCTTT
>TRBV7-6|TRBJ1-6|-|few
CASSLSRPADNSPLHF
TGTGCCAGCAGCTTAAGCCGACCTGCGGATAATTCACCCCTCCACTTT
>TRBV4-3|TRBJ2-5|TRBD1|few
CASSQDLYRGETQYF
TGCGCCAGCAGCCAAGATCTGTACAGGGGAGAGACCCAGTACTTC
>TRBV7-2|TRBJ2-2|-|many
CASSIAFGGTGELFF
TGTGCCAGCAGCATAGCCTTCGGCGGGACCGGGGAGCTGTTTTTT
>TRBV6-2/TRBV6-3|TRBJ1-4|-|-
CASSGWSASNEKLFF
TGTGCCAGCAGTGGTTGGTCGGCGTCTAATGAAAAACTGTTTTTT
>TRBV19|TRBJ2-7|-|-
CASSLNKLVGEQYF
TGTGCCAGTAGCCTCAATAAGCTCGTAGGCGAGCAGTACTTC
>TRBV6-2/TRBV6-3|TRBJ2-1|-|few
CASSYPGLSSYNEQFF
TGTGCCAGCAGTTACCCGGGACTTAGCTCCTACAATGAGCAGTTCTTC
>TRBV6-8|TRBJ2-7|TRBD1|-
CASTQKGWGQGAYEQYF
TGTGCCAGCACCCAGAAGGGTTGGGGACAGGGAGCCTACGAGCAGTACTTC
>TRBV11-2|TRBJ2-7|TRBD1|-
CASSLDQGQIYEQYF
TGTGCCAGCAGCTTAGATCAGGGACAGATCTACGAGCAGTACTTC